Below, 5 T cell receptor beta chains from the same sample are listed, as sequenced in a study of blood T cells in healthy people across ages. A J-beta primer mix and a sample-barcoded 5' primer were used in a second PCR of about 7 to 12 cycles. TCRdb reprocessed the 5' RACE reads via MiXCR and lists one record per CDR3 protein. The sample records around 900,000 distinct CDR3 sequences, roughly 51% being singletons. The sample taken for sequencing was blood. These receptors came from a woman between 55 and 75 years old in good health.

This clonotype was seen more than once but under ten times. DNA of the CDR3: TGCGCCAGCAGCCCAAGCGGTAGCGGCTCCTACGAGCAGTACTTC. Translating gives CASSPSGSGSYEQYF. V gene TRBV4-1 combines with J gene TRBJ2-7, with D possibly matching TRBD2 (6 bases). Germline CDR1 MGHRA, CDR2 YSYEKL. The CDR3 is 15 amino acids. V lost 4 bases and J 0 bases, leaving 13 bases between the germline ends.

This clonotype was seen a handful of times. The rearrangement links TRBV20-1 to TRBJ1-2, with a weak D call TRBD1 (6 bases). Germline V gene sequence: CDR1 DFQATT, CDR2 SNEGSKA (reference sequence). The CDR3 loop spans 14 amino acids. V was cut by 6 bases and J by 7 bases, with 21 bases left in between. The CDR3 reads CSAAHTGYSGGYTF. The CDR3 nucleotides read TGCAGTGCCGCTCATACAGGGTATTCAGGTGGCTACACCTTC.

Regarding this clonotype: Compared with germline, one end of the junction differs, possibly owing to a read error. J is TRBJ2-1 and V is TRBV5-1, with TRBD2 matching 10 bases. CDR3 length: 19 residues. CDR1 is SGHRS, CDR2 YFSETQ, per germline. The CDR3 loop reads CASSLGGSGRLSSYNEQFF. In DNA form, the CDR3 reads TGCGCCAGTAGCTTGGGTGGTAGCGGGAGGCTAAGCTCCTACAATGAGCAGTTCTTC.

The chain links TRBV15 to TRBJ1-2; 10 nucleotides agree with TRBD1. CDR3 size: 15 residues. CDR1 is LNHNV and CDR2 is YYDKDF in the germline V gene (reference sequence). J was trimmed by 4 bases and V by 3 bases; bases with no gene match: 5. This CDR3 reads CATSSRDRGAYGYTF. As DNA, the CDR3 is TGTGCCACCAGCAGTCGGGACAGGGGTGCCTATGGCTACACCTTC.

This clonotype was seen a few times. The chain is built from TRBV6-5 and TRBJ2-1, with a tentative D call TRBD1 (5 bases). CDR3 length: 16 residues. CDR1 is MNHEY and CDR2 is SVGAGI in the germline V gene. V was cut by 0 bases and J by 7 bases, with 16 bases left in between. CDR3 loop: CASSYSSEGKGNEQFF. CDR3 DNA sequence: TGTGCCAGCAGTTACTCGTCGGAAGGCAAGGGGAATGAGCAGTTCTTC.